This T cell receptor (beta chain) came from a study of T cells after yellow fever vaccination. TCRdb reanalysed the 5' RACE reads using MiXCR and keeps one entry per CDR3 protein. The data hold 250,000 or so distinct CDR3 sequences, with more than 3.5% observed a single time. The CDR3 covers 16 residues. Looked up from germline, CDR1 is SGHTA and CDR2 is FQGNSA. V trimming: 4 bases; J trimming: 12 bases; junction bases outside the gene matches: 18. Study-level points and caveats: Although the secondary response was weaker, it peaked faster, at day 5 versus 15. Re-detected after boosting: most primary clones, about 95% of CD4 and around 86% of CD8.

This clonotype was seen ten or more times. Its target is unknown. J is TRBJ2-1 and V is TRBV7-2, with TRBD1 identical over 7 bases. The TCR sequence derives from a man aged 18 to 30 who received the YFV17D yellow fever vaccine. The sample in question was PBMCs, obtained 15 days after the yellow fever booster vaccination. The CDR3 DNA sequence: TGTGCCAGCAGCTCCCTAGGGACAGCCGGGTCAAGGGGGCAGTTCTTC. It is translated as CASSSLGTAGSRGQFF.